The clone carrying this TCR beta chain has only a few counts. Its specificity is not known. Treatment described: roughly 11-day PBMC culture with coronavirus spike peptide pools or control peptides (ViraFEST assay). PBMC cultures, at 1.5 million to 2.5 million cells per well, received 8 to 10 IU/ml IL-2 and roughly 9 ug/ml peptide pools. This entry comes from a study of vaccination and CD4 T cells after COVID-19. Study-wide background: Sampling after COVID took place at a median of 101 days (range 35 to 161) following diagnosis.

The CDR3 consists of 18 residues. With the Oncomine TCR Beta short-read assay, DNA from cultured CD4+ T cells was sequenced. Genomic DNA was isolated from CD4+ T cells that had been cultured. MiXCR was run by TCRdb on the PCR reads, yielding one entry per CDR3 protein. The data show about 15,000 distinct CDR3 sequences, 45% to 65% seen once. This clonotype originated in a human donor who had recovered from COVID-19. The sample was CD4+ T cells from blood, cultured in vitro. The rearrangement joins TRBV21-1 to TRBJ1-6; the table calls TRBD1, which could not be checked here. TRBV21-1 is reported as a pseudogene. This chain's CDR3 is CASSPTSPQDRGGSPLHF. CDR3 nucleotides: TGTGCCAGCAGCCCGACGAGCCCACAGGACAGGGGCGGTTCACCCCTCCACTTT.